This paragraph reports one TCR beta chain. The entry originates in a study of blood T cell repertoires in COVID-19. Across the whole study: The United States, Italy and Spain supplied acute and convalescent COVID-19 samples. PBMCs, B-cell-depleted T cells, or T cells provided the cDNA or gDNA that made up the material.

The CDR3 is 14 residues long. Germline V gene lookup returns CDR1 SNHLY and CDR2 FYNNEI. With 8 bases clipped from V and 2 bases from J, the junction kept 8 bases outside the gene matches. Original processing methods: Reference gene primer amplification in the assay estimated nucleated cell counts. Generated by immunoSEQ multiplex PCR, the TCRdb table keeps only in-frame clones and is missing some. V and J calls and clone size come straight from that table; D and trimming were deduced from the DNA. Altogether some 150,000 clones are present, around 87% being singletons, with the ten largest covering roughly 4.5%.

The receptor was isolated from a woman aged 55-70 years with active or convalescent COVID-19. Sequenced: peripheral blood. This chain connects TRBV2 to TRBJ2-7, with 8 bases matching TRBD1. For the CDR3, the DNA is TGTGCCAGCTACCTGAGGGACAGGACCTACGAGCAGTACTTC. As protein: CASYLRDRTYEQYF. The full variable domain, completed using reference TRBV2 and TRBJ2-7, is EPEVTQTPSHQVTQMGQEVILRCVPISNHLYFYWYRQILGQKVEFLVSFYNNEISEKSEIFDDQFSVERPDGSNFTLKIRSTKLEDSAMYFCASYLRDRTYEQYFGPGTRLTVT.